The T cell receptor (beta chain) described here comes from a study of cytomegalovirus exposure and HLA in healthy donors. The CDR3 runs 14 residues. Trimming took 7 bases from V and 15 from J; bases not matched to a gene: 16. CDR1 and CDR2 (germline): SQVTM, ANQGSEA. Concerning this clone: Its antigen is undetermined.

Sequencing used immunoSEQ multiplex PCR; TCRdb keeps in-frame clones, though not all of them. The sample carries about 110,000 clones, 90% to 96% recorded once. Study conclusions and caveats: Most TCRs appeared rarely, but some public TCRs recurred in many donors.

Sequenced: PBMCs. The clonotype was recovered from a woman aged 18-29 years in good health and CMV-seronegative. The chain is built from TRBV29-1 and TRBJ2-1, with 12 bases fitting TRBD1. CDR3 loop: CSARDRGLVDRWFF. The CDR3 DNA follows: TGCAGCGCCCGGGACAGGGGGCTTGTGGATCGGTGGTTCTTC.